The entry below describes one T cell receptor (beta chain). Its antigen is undetermined. This CDR3 is built from 16 residues. Per germline, CDR1 SGHVS and CDR2 FQNEAQ. J was trimmed by 1 base and V by 0 bases; bases with no gene match: 4. This sample is drawn from a study of identical twins. Whole-study findings and limits: Surplus twin overlap in beta out-of-frame sequences was less pronounced. Twin-shared out-of-frame alpha sequences showed excess low generation probability.

TCRdb called the 5' RACE reads again in MiXCR, with one record for every CDR3 protein. The sample consists of roughly 200,000 distinct CDR3 sequences, more than 15% of them appearing once. Separately, the same data were catalogued under a study of T cells expressing NK-cell markers. That paper states: Uncertainty persisted over the HCMV specificity of expanded NKG2C+ T cell clones.

V gene TRBV7-8 combines with J gene TRBJ2-3, with 7 bases aligning to TRBD2. The sequenced sample was CD8+ T cells sorted from blood. This TCR was recovered from a young woman in good health. The DNA for the CDR3 is TGTGCCAGCAGCTTAGCGTTTACTAGCGGCACAGATACGCAGTATTTT. Translating gives CASSLAFTSGTDTQYF.